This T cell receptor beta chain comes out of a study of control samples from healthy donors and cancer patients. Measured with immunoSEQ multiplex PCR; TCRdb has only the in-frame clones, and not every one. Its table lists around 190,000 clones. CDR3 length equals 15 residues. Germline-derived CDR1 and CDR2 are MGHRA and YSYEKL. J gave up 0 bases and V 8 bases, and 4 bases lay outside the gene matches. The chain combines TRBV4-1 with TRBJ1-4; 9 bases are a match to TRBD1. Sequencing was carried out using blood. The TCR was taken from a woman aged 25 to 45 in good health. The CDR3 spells CASGQGFATNEKLFF. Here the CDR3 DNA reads TGCGCCAGCGGACAGGGGTTCGCAACTAATGAAAAACTGTTTTTT.